The 11 T cell receptor beta chains presented below share a single source sample, sequenced in a study of cytomegalovirus exposure and HLA in healthy donors. PCR employed 60 Vbeta and 13 Jbeta primers. Profiled with immunoSEQ multiplex PCR; TCRdb holds only in-frame clones, not every one. The repertoire holds under 200,000 clones, with approximately 90% as singletons. Input material: PBMCs. The receptors derive from a woman in her 30s in good health and CMV-seronegative.

The chain employs TRBV18 and TRBJ2-7; 7 bases line up with TRBD2. Germline V CDR1 and CDR2: KGHSH, LQKENI. Trimming cost V 6 bases and J 2 bases; bases outside gene matches: 10. CDR3 length: 15 residues. Written as DNA, the CDR3 is TGTGCCAGCTCTCCCCGGGGAGGGATCGCCTACGAGCAGTACTTC. As protein: CASSPRGGIAYEQYF.

CDR3: CASMSASRLIQYF. In DNA, the CDR3 is TGTGCCAGCATGAGCGCCTCCCGACTCATTCAGTACTTC. V is TRBV28 and J is TRBJ2-4; D is undetermined. Deletions cut 7 bases from V and 9 bases from J, with 16 bases between. This CDR3 has 13 amino acids. Germline-derived CDR1 and CDR2 are MDHEN and SYDVKM.

The chain uses TRBV27 and TRBJ2-1, with TRBD2 matching 8 bases. The length of the CDR3 is 15 residues. CDR1 MNHEY and CDR2 SMNVEV come from the germline V gene (reference sequence). The V and J ends lost 2 bases and 9 bases, in that order; junction bases with no gene match: 9. The CDR3 loop reads CASSLGTAAGAEQFF. The CDR3 DNA follows: TGTGCCAGCAGTTTAGGGACTGCAGCGGGAGCTGAGCAGTTCTTC.

The gene calls are TRBV4-3 and TRBJ1-3; D is perhaps TRBD1 (5 bases). Trimming took off 1 base at V and 0 bases at J, with 7 bases between the two ends. The V gene's germline CDR1 is LGHNA and CDR2 YSLEER. This CDR3 has 15 residues. The CDR3 here is CASSQGQGSGNTIYF. The CDR3 DNA reads TGCGCCAGCAGCCAAGGTCAGGGCTCTGGAAACACCATATATTTT.

The V call is TRBV7-2, the J call TRBJ1-3, with D possibly TRBD1 on 6 matching bases. From germline, CDR1 is SGHTA and CDR2 FQGNSA. The CDR3 extends over 16 amino acids. Trimming left V 1 base short and J 0 bases short, with 10 bases between. As DNA, the CDR3 is TGTGCCAGCAGCTTAGTGGGGGCCAGCTCTGGAAACACCATATATTTT. This gives the protein CASSLVGASSGNTIYF.

CDR3 DNA: TGTGCCAGCAGTTGGGCTAGCGGAGATTATCATACGCAGTATTTT. Its translation: CASSWASGDYHTQYF. The chain recombines TRBV27 with TRBJ2-3; TRBD2 matches at 7 bases. The CDR3 covers 15 residues. Germline V gives CDR1 MNHEY, CDR2 SMNVEV (reference sequence). Unmatched junction bases numbered 11, after V lost 4 bases and J lost 7 bases.

This rearrangement joins TRBV10-2 to TRBJ1-1; tentative D call: TRBD1 (5 bases). Germline lookup yields CDR1 WSHSY and CDR2 SAAADI. V was shortened by 6 bases and J by 0 bases, with 17 bases between the two germline ends. The CDR3 is 16 residues long. The CDR3 sequence: CASRAGDRELNTEAFF. CDR3 nucleotides: TGCGCCAGCAGGGCGGGGGACCGAGAGTTGAACACTGAAGCTTTCTTT.

This chain joins TRBV7-9 and TRBJ1-4; D perhaps matches TRBD1 (6 bases). V lost 6 bases, J lost 6 bases, and 17 bases lay in between. Germline loops: CDR1 SEHNR, CDR2 FQNEAQ (reference sequence). The CDR3 is 15 amino acids. CDR3 DNA sequence: TGTGCCAGCAGTCCTTCTAGGGACACAGATGAAAAACTGTTTTTT. Its translation: CASSPSRDTDEKLFF.

The genes are TRBV6-5 and TRBJ2-7, with 9 positions matching TRBD1. Looked up from germline, CDR1 is MNHEY and CDR2 is SVGAGI. CDR3 length: 15 residues. The ends lost 4 bases at V and 1 base at J; junction bases unmatched: 5. In nucleotides, the CDR3 is TGTGCCAGCAGTTTAACCGGGACAGGGTCCTACGAGCAGTACTTC. Protein sequence: CASSLTGTGSYEQYF.

The V and J genes are TRBV11-2 and TRBJ2-3; the D gene is possibly TRBD2 (6 bases). Germline CDR1 is SGHAT and CDR2 is FQNNGV. V lost 3 bases and J 5 bases, leaving 15 bases between the germline ends. The CDR3 has 15 residues. The CDR3 nucleotides read TGTGCCAGCAGCTTCGGACTTGGAGCGGGAGATACGCAGTATTTT. As protein: CASSFGLGAGDTQYF.

With regard to this clone: Other nucleotide sequences from this sample produce the same CDR3. This chain links TRBV9 with TRBJ1-2, with D perhaps matching TRBD1 (5 bases). This CDR3 contains 14 residues. Trimming cost V 0 bases and J 3 bases, with 9 bases left between them. Germline V CDR1 and CDR2: SGDLS, YYNGEE. CDR3 in amino acids: CASSVGGGDYGYTF. As DNA, the CDR3 is TGTGCCAGCAGCGTAGGCGGAGGGGACTATGGCTACACCTTC. The full variable domain, in which reference TRBV9 and TRBJ1-2 provide the parts outside the CDR3, is DSGVTQTPKHLITATGQRVTLRCSPRSGDLSVYWYQQSLDQGLQFLIQYYNGEERAKGNILERFSAQQFPDLHSELNLSSLELGDSALYFCASSVGGGDYGYTFGSGTRLTVV.